This T cell receptor (beta chain) was recorded in a study of T cell responses to AZD1222 COVID-19 vaccine (dated by TCRdb to the early 2020s). Describing the broader study: AZD1222 recipients whose second dose came at about 4 weeks and those whose second dose came at about 12 weeks were combined into one group, since spike-specific TCR depth and breadth did not differ between the two schedules. TCR sequencing was performed for roughly 240 trial participants, of whom some 200 were given two doses of AZD1222 and around 25 were given two doses of MenACWY control vaccine. Trial participants were enrolled by age into subgroups of 18-55, 56-69 and 70-plus years, and around 140, 26 and 57 TCR-sequenced participants, respectively, were included in these subgroups.

The CDR3 regions of human TCRbeta chains were analyzed by immunosequencing. The study's own analysis went as follows. TCRs in the repertoires were compared against a reference library of SARS-CoV-2-specific TCRs that had been generated with the MIRA antigen-specificity platform. Breadth was defined as the fraction of unique TCRs that were SARS-CoV-2-associated. Depth was defined as the fraction of total T cells that were SARS-CoV-2-associated. Using the MIRA data, each spike-specific TCR was mapped to the spike region that the TCR reacts to and placed in a CD4 or CD8 class. Log10-transformed breadth and depth values were compared by one-way ANOVA with Sidak's multiple comparisons tests. In TCRdb, the immuneACCESS table is reduced to in-frame sequences with V and J assigned. These tables do not hold every clone; where another copy was compared, an unresolved V gene accounts for under half, and the others remain unexplained. The DNA was the basis for D and trimming; V, J and clone size are from that table. In all, the sample holds about 130,000 clones, and roughly 90% of those were seen once. The ten largest clonotypes hold roughly 2% of the sample.

This sample's time point label indicates: baseline before first vaccination. Samples from vaccinated people were obtained from the UK trials COV001 and COV002, which included a single-blind randomized controlled phase 2/3 trial of AZD1222 (ChAdOx1 nCoV-19) in healthy adults. Trial participant PBMC samples were collected at day 0 and day 28 after the second dose for TCRbeta chain sequencing. Results the study describes overall, beyond this receptor: In the small 56-69-year group, the increase in depth fell short of significance, most likely because of low power. Reportedly, close to half of the unique spike-specific TCRs recognized epitopes lying outside the regions that are mutated in the B.1.351 and B.1.1.7 variants. Participants were mostly white British and included more females than males, and it was suggested by the authors that clonal diversity may have been underestimated. Spike-specific TCR breadth and depth rose significantly after two AZD1222 doses compared with day 0 and with MenACWY recipients. Conclusions about previously exposed vaccinees are limited because only a handful of AZD1222 recipients were SARS-CoV-2 seropositive at baseline. Because no day 14 peak-response samples were available, repertoires were characterized only after the peak T cell response. CD4 TCRs associated with the vaccine covered the entire spike protein, and the dominant responses were in regions 160-218 and 743-854.

About this clone itself: Its antigen is unknown. No quality values exist for individual bases; no much larger clone is one base distant.

This material consisted of peripheral blood, taken on day 0 of AZD1222 vaccination. This clonotype was obtained from an adult in good health.

At the DNA level, the sequence is TGTGCCAGCAGCCCCACATCCCCCACAACAACTAATGAAAAACTGTTTTTT. This encodes CASSPTSPTTTNEKLFF. The chain couples TRBV9 to TRBJ1-4; no D gene can be assigned with confidence. Relative to germline, V is 4 bases shorter and J is 0 bases shorter, with 16 bases between their ends. The CDR3 spans 17 residues, from the cysteine through the phenylalanine. Only the CDR3 DNA is retained, 51 bases long and in frame from the first base. The germline V gene provides CDR1 SGDLS and CDR2 YYNGEE.